These 27 T cell receptor beta chains share one sample of origin, sequenced in a study of blood T cells in healthy people across ages. It was with a sample-barcoded 5' primer and a J-beta primer mix that a second PCR of roughly 7 to 12 cycles was run. In TCRdb, the 5' RACE reads were re-called with MiXCR into one record per CDR3 protein. The table includes 1.5 million to 2 million distinct CDR3 sequences, around 40% detected once. Material: blood. The source is a human donor in good health.

This clonotype has just a few counts. The chain uses TRBV28 and TRBJ1-2; a weak D match, TRBD1 (5 bases). Trimming removed 4 bases from V and 8 bases from J, with 11 bases in between. Germline CDR1 and CDR2: MDHEN and SYDVKM. The CDR3 runs 12 residues. In nucleotides, the CDR3 is TGTGCCAGCAGTTGGAGGGGAACCGGCTACACCTTC. Encoded protein: CASSWRGTGYTF.

V and J are TRBV9 and TRBJ2-5; unclear D gene. Germline V gene lookup returns CDR1 SGDLS and CDR2 YYNGEE. Deletions cut 0 bases from V and 5 bases from J, with 8 bases between. This CDR3 is built from 13 residues. The CDR3 sequence is CASSVAGMETQYF. The CDR3 DNA sequence: TGTGCCAGCAGCGTAGCTGGGATGGAGACCCAGTACTTC.

The chain has TRBV6-1 and TRBJ2-3; D tentatively fits TRBD1 or TRBD2 (5 bases each). V lost 6 bases to trimming and J lost 7 bases, with 11 bases between them. CDR3 length equals 12 residues. CDR1 and CDR2 (germline): MNHNS, SASEGT. CDR3 sequence reads: CASRVGTNTQYF. CDR3 in DNA: TGTGCCAGCAGGGTGGGGACGAATACGCAGTATTTT.

The genes are TRBV12-3 or TRBV12-4 and TRBJ1-1; D is possibly TRBD1 (6 bases). The CDR3 consists of 17 residues. Trimming cost V 6 bases and J 2 bases, with 22 bases left between them. The CDR3 protein is CASSAAPGGRENTEAFF. The CDR3 nucleotides read TGTGCCAGCAGCGCGGCGCCTGGGGGCAGGGAAAACACTGAAGCTTTCTTT.

A few counts support this clonotype. The chain couples TRBV20-1 to TRBJ2-1; 14 nucleotides line up with TRBD2. The CDR3 is 15 amino acids. Germline lookup yields CDR1 DFQATT and CDR2 SNEGSKA (reference sequence). V was pared by 0 bases and J by 10 bases, with 5 bases of the junction left unmatched. The CDR3, as DNA: TGCAGTGCTAGAGACCCGGGACTAGCGGGGGACGAGCAGTTCTTC. This codes for CSARDPGLAGDEQFF.

CDR3 in amino acids: CASSFMHTF. The CDR3 DNA sequence: TGTGCCAGCAGCTTTATGCACACCTTC. The J gene is TRBJ1-2, the V gene TRBV7-2; D gene ambiguous. From germline, CDR1 is SGHTA and CDR2 FQGNSA. The V end was cut by 3 bases, the J end by 12 bases, with 5 bases between. The CDR3 is 9 residues long.

This clonotype was seen more than once but under ten times. The chain carries TRBV29-1 and TRBJ1-1, with D possibly TRBD1 on 5 matching bases. CDR1 and CDR2 (germline): SQVTM, ANQGSEA. The CDR3 loop spans 15 amino acids. Between the trimmed V and J ends, which lost 3 bases and 5 bases, there was a span of 19 bases. DNA for the CDR3: TGCAGCGTTGAGTTCCAGGGAAGATTTGGAACTGAAGCTTTCTTT. Protein product: CSVEFQGRFGTEAFF.

The rearrangement uses TRBV11-1 and TRBJ1-2; D is perhaps TRBD1 (5 bases). There are 13 residues in the CDR3. The germline V gene has CDR1 SGHAT and CDR2 FQDESV (reference sequence). V was trimmed by 4 bases and J by 7 bases, leaving 13 bases between them. The chain's CDR3 is CASSYRQTAGYTF. In DNA, the CDR3 is TGTGCCAGCAGCTACAGACAGACCGCTGGCTACACCTTC.

A word on this clonotype: Sequence at one end of the junction differs from germline and may be a read error. DNA for the CDR3: TGTGCCAGCAACTTACCCAACACTGAAGCTTTCTTT. It yields the protein CASNLPNTEAFF. The chain employs TRBV7-2 and TRBJ1-1, with D hard to call. This CDR3 has 12 residues. CDR1 is SGHTA and CDR2 is FQGNSA in the germline V gene.

This clonotype was counted between two and nine times. This rearrangement joins TRBV4-3 to TRBJ1-2; D remains unclear. The germline V gene encodes CDR1 LGHNA and CDR2 YSLEER. V was shortened by 0 bases and J by 3 bases, with 11 bases between the two germline ends. The CDR3 runs 15 residues. The CDR3 region has the DNA TGCGCCAGCAGCCAAGAACCCCTAGGACACTATGGCTACACCTTC. This encodes CASSQEPLGHYGYTF.

This chain joins TRBV6-5 and TRBJ2-2, with 9 positions matching TRBD2. Germline CDR1 and CDR2: MNHEY and SVGAGI. Losses at the gene ends were 4 bases for V and 0 bases for J; bases not matched to a gene: 6. The CDR3 loop spans 17 amino acids. CDR3 in DNA: TGTGCCAGCAGTTCGGTAGCGGGGGTTTCGAACACCGGGGAGCTGTTTTTT. Translation: CASSSVAGVSNTGELFF.

The V gene is TRBV25-1, the J gene TRBJ2-5; D remains unclear. TRBJ2-7 matches the DNA end more closely, so the J call is doubtful. The length of the CDR3 is 17 residues. Germline V gene sequence: CDR1 MGHDK, CDR2 SYGVNS. The CDR3 region has the DNA TGTGCCAGCAGTGAATATTTTCCGGACGGAGAATCCTACGAGCAGTACTTC. Protein product: CASSEYFPDGESYEQYF.

V usage is TRBV18 and J usage is TRBJ2-4; 9 bases fit TRBD2. Germline CDR1 and CDR2: KGHSH and LQKENI. After removal of 1 base from V and 13 bases from J, the junction contained 14 bases not matched to a gene. The CDR3 runs 16 residues. The CDR3 DNA follows: TGTGCCAGCTCACCACAGCTAGCGGGGACTTTCATCAAGCAGTACTTC. As protein: CASSPQLAGTFIKQYF.

The J gene is TRBJ2-3, the V gene TRBV20-1; D may correspond to TRBD1 or TRBD2 (5 bases each). V lost 0 bases, J lost 2 bases, and 15 bases lay in between. CDR3 length equals 16 residues. Germline assignment: CDR1 DFQATT and CDR2 SNEGSKA (reference sequence). The DNA for the CDR3 is TGCAGTGCTAGAGATGGGGACCGAGGCTCCACAGATACGCAGTATTTT. Amino acid sequence: CSARDGDRGSTDTQYF.

This clonotype appeared a few times. The chain is built from TRBV5-1 and TRBJ2-5; D may be TRBD1 or TRBD2 (5 bases each). Germline V gene sequence: CDR1 SGHRS, CDR2 YFSETQ. Between the trimmed V and J ends, which lost 1 base and 5 bases, there was a span of 12 bases. This CDR3 is built from 14 residues. The CDR3 region has the DNA TGCGCCAGCAGCTTGCGGATCTGGGGGGAGACCCAGTACTTC. The encoded protein is CASSLRIWGETQYF.

The chain has TRBV3-1 and TRBJ2-5; D gene uncertain. From germline, CDR1 is LGHDT and CDR2 YNNKEL (reference sequence). The ends were cut back, 1 base at V and 1 base at J, with 7 bases in the middle. CDR3 length: 14 amino acids. In nucleotides, the CDR3 is TGTGCCAGCAGCCAAGCAAGGCTCCAAGAGACCCAGTACTTC. It encodes CASSQARLQETQYF.

This clonotype was detected a few times. This rearrangement joins TRBV12-3 or TRBV12-4 to TRBJ1-2; TRBD1 agrees at 12 bases. The junction had 5 bases not matched to a gene; V was cut back by 1 base and J by 5 bases. The CDR3 has 16 amino acids. The CDR3 sequence is CASSLGRGQGAYGYTF. The CDR3 DNA is TGTGCCAGCAGTTTAGGTCGGGGACAGGGGGCGTATGGCTACACCTTC.

V gene TRBV6-6 combines with J gene TRBJ1-5, with 8 bases fitting TRBD1. The CDR3 contains 16 residues. CDR1 and CDR2 from the germline V gene are MNHNY and SVGAGI (reference sequence). V dropped 6 bases and J dropped 6; count of bases not matched to a gene: 13. CDR3 amino acids: CASSDPTGDRVQPQHF. As DNA, the CDR3 is TGTGCCAGCAGCGACCCGACAGGGGACCGGGTTCAGCCCCAGCATTTT.

The chain links TRBV6-2 or TRBV6-3 to TRBJ2-5; 12 bases fit TRBD2. CDR3 length: 15 amino acids. The V segment lost 2 bases and the J segment 5 bases; nucleotides outside the gene matches: 3. Per the germline V gene, CDR1 is MNHEY and CDR2 is SVGEGT. CDR3 in DNA: TGTGCCAGCAGTTACGGACTAGCGGGGACGGAGACCCAGTACTTC. Translating it yields CASSYGLAGTETQYF.

The chain carries TRBV20-1 and TRBJ1-2; D may be TRBD1 (5 bases). The CDR3 is 14 residues long. Germline CDR1 is DFQATT and CDR2 is SNEGSKA (reference sequence). V lost 0 bases to trimming and J lost 4 bases, with 12 bases between them. The CDR3 DNA is TGCAGTGCTAGAGATAAAGACAGCTTCTATGGCTACACCTTC. It is translated as CSARDKDSFYGYTF.

The genes are TRBV20-1 and TRBJ2-3, with 11 bases fitting TRBD2. Germline-derived CDR1 and CDR2 are DFQATT and SNEGSKA (reference sequence). The V segment lost 2 bases and the J segment 3 bases; nucleotides outside the gene matches: 1. This CDR3 spans 14 amino acids. The CDR3 DNA sequence: TGCAGTGCTAGATCTAGCGGGGGGACAGATACGCAGTATTTT. This gives the protein CSARSSGGTDTQYF.

V gene TRBV10-3 combines with J gene TRBJ2-4; 9 bases are a match to TRBD1. Germline V CDR1 and CDR2: ENHRY, SYGVKD. V lost 0 bases and J lost 4; bases outside the gene matches: 1. This CDR3 has 15 residues. The CDR3 DNA sequence: TGTGCCATCAGTGAGTCGGGACAGGGAAAAAACATTCAGTACTTC. It translates to CAISESGQGKNIQYF.

The chain combines TRBV7-3 with TRBJ2-5, with 10 bases aligning to TRBD2. CDR1 and CDR2 from the germline V gene are SGHTA and FQGTGA. The CDR3 length is 16 residues. The junction had 6 bases not matched to a gene; V was cut back by 4 bases and J by 1 base. CDR3 region: CASSSETSGFQETQYF. CDR3 bases: TGTGCCAGCAGCTCCGAGACTAGCGGGTTCCAAGAGACCCAGTACTTC.

The table lists this clonotype with a few counts. The chain has TRBV6-6 and TRBJ2-4, with D perhaps matching TRBD1 (6 bases). The J call may not be correct, given that the DNA end is closer to TRBJ2-7. The CDR3 has 14 amino acids. Germline CDR1 and CDR2: MNHNY and SVGAGI (reference sequence). CDR3: CASSYARGRIEQYF. The DNA for the CDR3 is TGTGCCAGCAGTTACGCCAGGGGTAGGATCGAGCAGTACTTC.

V and J are TRBV5-1 and TRBJ1-1; D call uncertain. The germline V and J ends were trimmed by 7 bases and 3 bases, with 16 bases remaining between them. In germline, CDR1 is SGHRS, CDR2 YFSETQ. The CDR3 loop spans 14 amino acids. The CDR3 loop is CASGPAEAHTEAFF. In DNA, the CDR3 is TGCGCCAGCGGCCCGGCAGAGGCCCACACTGAAGCTTTCTTT.

The chain has TRBV4-3 and TRBJ2-5; D assignment may be TRBD1 or TRBD2 (5 bases each). Germline V gene sequence: CDR1 LGHNA, CDR2 YSLEER. V was pared by 0 bases and J by 5 bases, with 16 bases between. This CDR3 has 16 amino acids. CDR3 nucleotide sequence: TGCGCCAGCAGCCAAGACTTTAGGAGATGGGGGGAGACCCAGTACTTC. Translation gives CASSQDFRRWGETQYF.

This clonotype was found a few times. The V gene is TRBV14, the J gene TRBJ1-2, with D unclear. Germline-derived CDR1 and CDR2 are SGHDN and FVKESK. Trimming shortened V by 0 bases and J by 3 bases, and 5 bases separated the two germline ends. The CDR3 is 13 residues long. The CDR3 is CASSQEQDYGYTF. The CDR3 DNA is TGTGCCAGCAGCCAAGAGCAAGACTATGGCTACACCTTC.